The 17 T cell receptor beta chains in this list originate from one sample, sequenced in a study of shared clonotypes between healthy human individuals (dated by TCRdb to 2019 to 2021). Receptor amplification or capture employed the immunoSEQ multiplex PCR assay. Imported from immuneACCESS, the table was reduced by TCRdb to in-frame sequences with V and J called. These copies leave out some clones; in studies compared against another copy, an unresolved V gene accounts for under half, and the cause of the remainder is not known. The sample records 650,000 to 800,000 clones, about 90% of which are singletons. Approximately 25% of the sample belongs to the ten largest clones. CD8 naive samples were obtained by positive selection for CCR7 among CD45RO-negative cells, yielding a CD45RA+CCR7+ population from which TemRA cells were excluded. Sequences were obtained from naive CD8+ T cells sorted from blood. This specimen's cell subset or site label, per the study, means: CD45RA+CCR7+. Every receptor here comes from a man aged 25 to 40 in good health.

Ten or more counts support this clone. The J gene is TRBJ1-5, the V gene TRBV7-2, with 9 nucleotides matching TRBD1. From germline, CDR1 is SGHTA and CDR2 FQGNSA. The V and J ends lost 5 bases and 2 bases, in that order; junction bases with no gene match: 7. This CDR3 is 16 amino acids long. CDR3: CASSVWRQGGNQPQHF. DNA of the CDR3: TGTGCCAGCAGCGTCTGGAGACAGGGGGGCAATCAGCCCCAGCATTTT.

The chain combines TRBV27 with TRBJ2-2; 14 bases map to TRBD2. Germline V lookup: CDR1 MNHEY, CDR2 SMNVEV (reference sequence). V was clipped by 5 bases and J by 7 bases; unmatched bases: 9. This CDR3 is 17 amino acids long. CDR3 region: CASSQTSGRADVGELFF. The CDR3 DNA reads as TGTGCCAGCAGTCAGACTAGCGGGAGGGCCGATGTCGGGGAGCTGTTTTTT.

This clone came up once. The genes are TRBV6-5 and TRBJ2-7; 9 nucleotides agree with TRBD1. The CDR3 runs 15 residues. Unmatched junction bases numbered 6, after V lost 0 bases and J lost 6 bases. CDR1 and CDR2 (germline): MNHEY, SVGAGI. Here the CDR3 reads CASSYSNRGLGEQYF. The CDR3 DNA is TGTGCCAGCAGTTACTCGAACAGGGGGCTGGGCGAGCAGTACTTC.

The V call is TRBV6-6, the J call TRBJ2-5; D possibly corresponds to TRBD2 (5 bases). The DNA end favors TRBJ2-7, so the J call may be wrong. The CDR3 sequence is 11 residues long. The germline V gene encodes CDR1 MNHNY and CDR2 SVGAGI (reference sequence). CDR3 protein: CASLHGDEQYF. The CDR3 region has the DNA TGTGCCAGCCTACACGGGGACGAGCAGTACTTC.

J is TRBJ2-7 and V is TRBV5-4; 11 bases match TRBD2. Looked up from germline, CDR1 is SGHNT and CDR2 is YYREEE (reference sequence). The V gene end was trimmed by 3 bases and the J gene end by 3 bases; junction bases not matched to a gene: 5. The CDR3 loop spans 15 amino acids. CDR3 nucleotides: TGTGCCAGCAGCTATTCGACTAGCGGGATCTACGAGCAGTACTTC. Encoded protein: CASSYSTSGIYEQYF.

The gene calls are TRBV7-3 and TRBJ2-2; TRBD1 matches at 9 bases. This CDR3 contains 17 residues. V trimming: 5 bases; J trimming: 8 bases; junction bases outside the gene matches: 15. Looked up from germline, CDR1 is SGHTA and CDR2 is FQGTGA. The CDR3 sequence: CASSPTPGQGVEGELFF. The DNA of the CDR3 is TGTGCCAGCAGCCCGACCCCGGGACAGGGTGTAGAGGGGGAGCTGTTTTTT. Using reference TRBV7-3 and TRBJ2-2 for the parts outside the CDR3, the full variable domain is GAGVSQTPSNKVTEKGKYVELRCDPISGHTALYWYRQSLGQGPEFLIYFQGTGAADDSGLPNDRFFAVRPEGSVSTLKIQRTERGDSAVYLCASSPTPGQGVEGELFFGEGSRLTVL.

The chain joins TRBV27 to TRBJ2-5; TRBD2 is a possible D gene (5 bases). The germline CDR1 and CDR2 sequences are MNHEY and SMNVEV (reference sequence). The V end lost 4 bases, the J end lost 1 base, and 13 bases lay between the germline ends. This CDR3 contains 15 residues. CDR3 protein: CASSSISGPQETQYF. The CDR3, as DNA: TGTGCCAGCAGTTCAATAAGCGGACCCCAAGAGACCCAGTACTTC.

The rearrangement links TRBV11-2 to TRBJ2-3, with TRBD2 matching over 13 bases. After removal of 5 bases from V and 5 bases from J, the junction contained 4 bases not matched to a gene. The length of the CDR3 is 15 residues. From germline, CDR1 is SGHAT and CDR2 FQNNGV. The CDR3: CASSRLAGGEDTQYF. CDR3 DNA sequence: TGTGCCAGCAGCCGACTAGCGGGAGGAGAAGATACGCAGTATTTT. The full variable domain, rest sourced from reference TRBV11-2 and TRBJ2-3, is EAGVAQSPRYKIIEKRQSVAFWCNPISGHATLYWYQQILGQGPKLLIQFQNNGVVDDSQLPKDRFSAERLKGVDSTLKIQPAKLEDSAVYLCASSRLAGGEDTQYFGPGTRLTVL.

V is TRBV19 and J is TRBJ2-1, with D hard to call. The CDR3 spans 15 residues. CDR1 and CDR2 from the germline V gene are LNHDA and SQIVND (reference sequence). V lost 2 bases and J lost 0, with 8 bases in between. CDR3 DNA: TGTGCCAGTAGTATAATTGAAAGCTCCTACAATGAGCAGTTCTTC. Its protein is CASSIIESSYNEQFF.

This clone was found once. The chain has TRBV7-9 and TRBJ2-7, with 9 bases identical to TRBD1. V shed 8 bases, J shed 5 bases, and the junction held 13 bases outside the gene matches. This CDR3 contains 15 residues. The V gene's germline CDR1 is SEHNR and CDR2 FQNEAQ (reference sequence). The CDR3 region is CASSTAGTGFHEQYF. The CDR3 DNA is TGTGCCAGCTCTACCGCTGGGACAGGGTTTCACGAGCAGTACTTC.

The chain uses TRBV15 and TRBJ2-5; D may be TRBD2 (6 bases). From germline, CDR1 is LNHNV and CDR2 YYDKDF (reference sequence). Trimming pared 7 bases from V and 2 bases from J, leaving 11 bases between. The length of the CDR3 is 13 residues. In DNA form, the CDR3 reads TGTGCCACCAACCAGCGGGTACAAGAGACCCAGTACTTC. It is translated as CATNQRVQETQYF.

This clone was observed a single time. The V gene is TRBV6-1, the J gene TRBJ1-1; tentatively, D is TRBD1 (5 bases). This CDR3 spans 14 amino acids. Trimming took off 1 base at V and 4 bases at J, with 10 bases between the two ends. Germline V gene lookup returns CDR1 MNHNS and CDR2 SASEGT. The CDR3 reads CASSEGAGSTEAFF. The CDR3 nucleotides read TGTGCCAGCAGTGAAGGGGCAGGGTCCACTGAAGCTTTCTTT.

The chain has TRBV5-5 and TRBJ2-7; TRBD1 matches 7 bases. CDR3 length: 13 residues. Germline CDR1 and CDR2: SGHKS and YYEKEE (reference sequence). V gave up 4 bases and J gave up 2 bases; unmatched junction bases: 3. The DNA of the CDR3 is TGTGCCAGCAGCCCCGGGACAGCCTACGAGCAGTACTTC. Translation gives CASSPGTAYEQYF.

The gene calls are TRBV5-1 and TRBJ2-1; perhaps TRBD1 as D (5 bases). Looked up from germline, CDR1 is SGHRS and CDR2 is YFSETQ. V lost 5 bases to trimming and J lost 8 bases, with 14 bases between them. The CDR3 consists of 13 residues. The CDR3 DNA reads TGCGCCAGCAGGGACAATAATGGGGATGAGCAGTTCTTC. The encoded protein is CASRDNNGDEQFF. The full variable domain, in which reference TRBV5-1 and TRBJ2-1 provide the parts outside the CDR3, is KAGVTQTPRYLIKTRGQQVTLSCSPISGHRSVSWYQQTPGQGLQFLFEYFSETQRNKGNFPGRFSGRQFSNSRSEMNVSTLELGDSALYLCASRDNNGDEQFFGPGTRLTVL.

This chain links TRBV5-6 with TRBJ2-6; tentatively, D is TRBD2 (6 bases). With 2 bases removed from V and 2 bases from J, the gap between germline ends came to 8 bases. CDR3 length equals 15 residues. The germline CDR1 and CDR2 sequences are SGHDT and YYEEEE. CDR3 loop: CASSFWGAGANVLTF. CDR3 nucleotide sequence: TGTGCCAGCAGCTTCTGGGGGGCTGGGGCCAACGTCCTGACTTTC.

This chain links TRBV7-6 with TRBJ2-7, with D possibly called TRBD1 or TRBD2 (5 bases each). CDR1 and CDR2 from the germline V gene are SGHVS and FNYEAQ. The CDR3 totals 14 residues. Trimming cost V 2 bases and J 5 bases, with 13 bases left between them. The CDR3 nucleotides read TGTGCCAGCAGCTTAACCGGACGGGGCCACGAGCAGTACTTC. It specifies CASSLTGRGHEQYF.

The chain couples TRBV5-4 to TRBJ2-5; D may correspond to TRBD1 or TRBD2 (6 bases each). In germline, CDR1 is SGHNT, CDR2 YYREEE (reference sequence). The germline V and J ends were trimmed by 2 bases and 5 bases, with 10 bases remaining between them. The CDR3 loop spans 13 amino acids. This CDR3 reads CASSLGGMETQYF. The CDR3 nucleotides are TGTGCCAGCAGCTTAGGGGGGATGGAGACCCAGTACTTC.